Each of the 30 T cell receptor beta chains below was sequenced from the same sample in a study of shared clonotypes between healthy human individuals. Using immunoSEQ multiplex PCR, the repertoire was profiled, and TCRdb retains in-frame clones only, with some absent. The sample lists about 1 million clones, approximately 80% seen once, with about 0.52% in the top ten. The source material was memory CD4+ T cells from PBMCs. This sample's subset: CD45RA-negative fraction. The receptors shown here come from a man between 18 and 35 years old in good health. Some clones in this sample may be carry-over from other donors' samples.

The chain joins TRBV5-1 to TRBJ1-3, with 7 bases that match TRBD1. Losses at the gene ends were 4 bases for V and 4 bases for J; bases not matched to a gene: 5. Per the germline V gene, CDR1 is SGHRS and CDR2 is YFSETQ. This CDR3 has 14 residues. CDR3 loop: CASSPLTGGNTIYF. CDR3 coding DNA: TGCGCCAGCAGCCCTCTGACAGGGGGAAACACCATATATTTT.

This clone was found a few times. CDR3 DNA: TGTGCCAGCAGCCCCCAGGGGAACACTGAAGCTTTCTTT. Its protein is CASSPQGNTEAFF. The gene calls are TRBV6-5 and TRBJ1-1, with D possibly being TRBD1 (5 bases). Looked up from germline, CDR1 is MNHEY and CDR2 is SVGAGI. The CDR3 runs 13 residues. V was clipped by 6 bases and J by 1 base, with 9 bases between them.

In DNA form, the CDR3 reads TGTGCCAGCAGCTGGCAACCGGGACTAGCGGGATGGAGCACAGATACGCAGTATTTT. Residues: CASSWQPGLAGWSTDTQYF. This sequence joins TRBV7-3 and TRBJ2-3; 13 bases fit TRBD2. Germline values: CDR1 SGHTA, CDR2 FQGTGA. V trimming: 4 bases; J trimming: 0 bases; junction bases outside the gene matches: 10. The CDR3 is 19 residues long.

The rearrangement uses TRBV4-1 and TRBJ2-3, with D maybe TRBD1 (5 bases). There are 16 residues in the CDR3. The germline gives CDR1 MGHRA, CDR2 YSYEKL. V gave up 2 bases and J gave up 2 bases, with 14 bases separating them. CDR3 nucleotide sequence: TGCGCCAGCAGCCAAAAAGCCACAGGATTCACAGATACGCAGTATTTT. Its protein is CASSQKATGFTDTQYF.

V and J are TRBV7-2 and TRBJ2-1; perhaps D is TRBD1 or TRBD2 (6 bases each). Trimming took off 4 bases at V and 5 bases at J, with 21 bases between the two ends. The V gene's germline CDR1 is SGHTA and CDR2 FQGNSA. This CDR3 region has 17 residues. CDR3 in amino acids: CASSSRRGGGGHNEQFF. The CDR3 DNA follows: TGTGCCAGCAGCTCCCGGCGGGGCGGAGGGGGGCACAATGAGCAGTTCTTC.

The V call is TRBV6-5, the J call TRBJ2-5; maybe TRBD2 (6 bases). The CDR3 spans 15 residues. Trimming removed 0 bases from V and 3 bases from J, with 11 bases in between. Germline V gene lookup returns CDR1 MNHEY and CDR2 SVGAGI. The chain's CDR3 is CASSYSAQREETQYF. The CDR3 nucleotides read TGTGCCAGCAGTTACTCAGCCCAGCGGGAAGAGACCCAGTACTTC.

The V call is TRBV4-1, the J call TRBJ2-7; no reliable D call. CDR3 length equals 14 residues. With 3 bases removed from V and 2 bases from J, the gap between germline ends came to 11 bases. Germline V gene data show CDR1 as MGHRA and CDR2 as YSYEKL. In nucleotides, the CDR3 is TGCGCCAGCAGCCAGAATAGTGGCCCCTACGAGCAGTACTTC. It codes for CASSQNSGPYEQYF.

This sequence joins TRBV18 and TRBJ1-1; possibly TRBD1 for D (6 bases). Germline V lookup: CDR1 KGHSH, CDR2 LQKENI. Trimming cost V 6 bases and J 1 base, with 15 bases left between them. This CDR3 spans 15 amino acids. CDR3 region: CASSGSRGPNTEAFF. CDR3 nucleotides: TGTGCCAGCTCGGGTTCCAGGGGACCGAACACTGAAGCTTTCTTT.

The rearrangement uses TRBV27 and TRBJ2-1; TRBD1 is a possible D gene (5 bases). From germline, CDR1 is MNHEY and CDR2 SMNVEV (reference sequence). V was pared by 6 bases and J by 5 bases, with 14 bases between. The CDR3 has 14 amino acids. The CDR3 sequence: CASSLETVNNEQFF. For the CDR3, the DNA is TGTGCCAGCAGCCTGGAGACAGTCAACAATGAGCAGTTCTTC.

The rearrangement links TRBV7-8 to TRBJ2-7, with D unclear. The CDR3 totals 14 residues. V was shortened by 1 base and J by 2 bases, with 9 bases between the two germline ends. CDR1 is SGHVS, CDR2 FQNEAQ, per germline. The CDR3 DNA sequence: TGTGCCAGCAGCTTAGTTGCAGTCGCCTACGAGCAGTACTTC. Translated, it gives CASSLVAVAYEQYF. Combining the CDR3 with reference TRBV7-8 and TRBJ2-7 gives the whole variable domain GAGVSQSPRYKVAKRGQDVALRCDPISGHVSLFWYQQALGQGPEFLTYFQNEAQLDKSGLPSDRFFAERPEGSVSTLKIQRTQQEDSAVYLCASSLVAVAYEQYFGPGTRLTVT.

The chain combines TRBV28 with TRBJ2-3; TRBD2 matches 7 bases. Trimming cost V 5 bases and J 1 base; bases outside gene matches: 6. The CDR3 sequence is 15 residues long. In germline, CDR1 is MDHEN, CDR2 SYDVKM. The CDR3 nucleotides are TGTGCCAGCAGTCCCTGGAGCGGGGGCACAGATACGCAGTATTTT. Translation gives CASSPWSGGTDTQYF.

The chain joins TRBV4-2 to TRBJ2-2; TRBD1 matches at 11 bases. V was clipped by 0 bases and J by 4 bases; unmatched bases: 4. This CDR3 contains 17 residues. Germline CDR1 LGHNA, CDR2 YNFKEQ. The CDR3 protein is CASSQEGQGAITGELFF. DNA for the CDR3: TGTGCCAGCAGCCAAGAAGGACAGGGGGCTATCACCGGGGAGCTGTTTTTT.

This chain uses TRBV7-9 with TRBJ2-7; D ambiguous. With 6 bases removed from V and 5 bases from J, the gap between germline ends came to 8 bases. The CDR3 consists of 11 residues. Germline CDR1 SEHNR, CDR2 FQNEAQ (reference sequence). CDR3 loop: CASSQSNEQYF. CDR3 coding DNA: TGTGCCAGCAGTCAGTCCAACGAGCAGTACTTC.

The chain recombines TRBV15 with TRBJ2-6; D is unresolved. The germline CDR1 and CDR2 sequences are LNHNV and YYDKDF (reference sequence). The CDR3 loop spans 15 amino acids. V dropped 5 bases and J dropped 0 bases, with 8 bases sitting between them. As DNA, the CDR3 is TGTGCCACCAGCGCAGGCCGCTCTGGGGCCAACGTCCTGACTTTC. Its protein product is CATSAGRSGANVLTF.

On this clone itself: This could be a read error, since a much larger clone is one nucleotide away. The chain uses TRBV5-4 and TRBJ1-1, with no clear D. Trimming pared 6 bases from V and 3 bases from J, leaving 9 bases between. The CDR3 is 12 amino acids. Germline V CDR1 and CDR2: SGHNT, YYREEE (reference sequence). As DNA, the CDR3 is TGTGCCAGCAACTGGGAGGACACTGAAGCTTTCTTT. Amino acid sequence: CASNWEDTEAFF.

The chain has TRBV9 and TRBJ2-7; 7 bases match TRBD2. From germline, CDR1 is SGDLS and CDR2 YYNGEE. The CDR3 sequence is 14 residues long. J lost 3 bases, V lost 3 bases, and 6 bases had no gene match. As DNA, the CDR3 is TGTGCCAGCAGCGCTTCTAGCGGAAACTACGAGCAGTACTTC. It yields the protein CASSASSGNYEQYF. The full variable domain, rest sourced from reference TRBV9 and TRBJ2-7, is DSGVTQTPKHLITATGQRVTLRCSPRSGDLSVYWYQQSLDQGLQFLIQYYNGEERAKGNILERFSAQQFPDLHSELNLSSLELGDSALYFCASSASSGNYEQYFGPGTRLTVT.

The V and J genes are TRBV2 and TRBJ1-1; D not certain. The CDR3 length is 11 residues. Germline V CDR1 and CDR2: SNHLY, FYNNEI. V was pared by 2 bases and J by 6 bases, with 4 bases between. CDR3 residues: CASSESPEAFF. The DNA for the CDR3 is TGTGCCAGCAGTGAATCCCCTGAAGCTTTCTTT.

The chain couples TRBV5-1 to TRBJ1-3, with 8 bases identical to TRBD1. CDR3 length equals 17 residues. Germline lookup yields CDR1 SGHRS and CDR2 YFSETQ. J gave up 1 base and V 4 bases, and 10 bases lay outside the gene matches. Written as DNA, the CDR3 is TGCGCCAGCAGCCCAGGACAGGGTTGGATTTCTGGAAACACCATATATTTT. It translates to CASSPGQGWISGNTIYF.

The V call is TRBV9, the J call TRBJ2-6, with D possibly being TRBD1 (5 bases). The CDR3 spans 18 residues. Germline V gene data show CDR1 as SGDLS and CDR2 as YYNGEE. The V end was cut by 2 bases, the J end by 0 bases, with 15 bases between. Here the CDR3 reads CASSVKTGDHSGANVLTF. Written as DNA, the CDR3 is TGTGCCAGCAGCGTTAAAACAGGAGACCACTCTGGGGCCAACGTCCTGACTTTC. Full variable domain (missing parts from reference TRBV9 and TRBJ2-6): DSGVTQTPKHLITATGQRVTLRCSPRSGDLSVYWYQQSLDQGLQFLIQYYNGEERAKGNILERFSAQQFPDLHSELNLSSLELGDSALYFCASSVKTGDHSGANVLTFGAGSRLTVL.

The chain uses TRBV27 and TRBJ2-5; D may be TRBD2 (5 bases). The germline V gene has CDR1 MNHEY and CDR2 SMNVEV (reference sequence). Trimming shortened V by 5 bases and J by 2 bases, and 12 bases separated the two germline ends. The length of the CDR3 is 14 residues. The CDR3 bases are TGTGCCAGCAGTCCGAAGAGCGGTCAAGAGACCCAGTACTTC. Protein product: CASSPKSGQETQYF.

This clone was detected once. This chain links TRBV4-1 with TRBJ1-5; maybe TRBD1 (6 bases). V lost 3 bases and J lost 6, with 15 bases in between. CDR3 length equals 15 residues. CDR1 and CDR2 from the germline V gene are MGHRA and YSYEKL. The CDR3 spells CASSHTTGSPQPQHF. Written as DNA, the CDR3 is TGCGCCAGCAGCCATACAACAGGGTCCCCTCAGCCCCAGCATTTT.

J is TRBJ2-5 and V is TRBV28; the D gene is possibly TRBD1 (6 bases). In germline, CDR1 is MDHEN, CDR2 SYDVKM. CDR3 length equals 16 residues. V shed 2 bases and J shed 2 bases, with 15 bases lying between them. The CDR3, as DNA: TGTGCCAGCAGTTTAATTCAGGGCAGGGGTCAAGAGACCCAGTACTTC. This sequence encodes CASSLIQGRGQETQYF.

This clone appeared a few times. The chain uses TRBV5-4 and TRBJ2-3; TRBD2 matches at 12 bases. V lost 3 bases and J lost 6; bases outside the gene matches: 11. The germline V gene has CDR1 SGHNT and CDR2 YYREEE (reference sequence). The CDR3 is 17 amino acids. The CDR3 nucleotides read TGTGCCAGCAGCTCCTCTCAGACTAGCGGGAGTTCGGATACGCAGTATTTT. Protein sequence: CASSSSQTSGSSDTQYF.

This clone was counted only a few times. The same CDR3 also results from other DNA sequences found in this sample. The chain links TRBV7-2 to TRBJ2-7; 7 nucleotides align to TRBD1. The CDR3 contains 14 residues. With V trimmed by 2 bases and J by 3 bases, 4 bases remained unmatched. Germline CDR1 and CDR2: SGHTA and FQGNSA. The DNA of the CDR3 is TGTGCCAGCAGCTTAAGGGACAGCCTCTACGAGCAGTACTTC. The encoded protein is CASSLRDSLYEQYF.

This chain links TRBV28 with TRBJ2-5, with D perhaps matching TRBD1 (6 bases). Germline lookup yields CDR1 MDHEN and CDR2 SYDVKM. CDR3 size: 15 residues. Trimming removed 4 bases from V and 5 bases from J, with 17 bases in between. The CDR3 reads CASSSGEGGGETQYF. CDR3 bases: TGTGCCAGCAGTTCAGGGGAAGGAGGCGGGGAGACCCAGTACTTC.

This clone was found many times. The chain has TRBV10-3 and TRBJ2-7; D is perhaps TRBD1 or TRBD2 (5 bases each). This CDR3 has 16 residues. Germline V gives CDR1 ENHRY, CDR2 SYGVKD. V was clipped by 7 bases and J by 5 bases, with 24 bases between them. The chain's CDR3 is CAITPPGTHERNEQYF. The CDR3 nucleotides are TGTGCCATCACTCCCCCGGGGACCCACGAGAGGAACGAGCAGTACTTC.

The chain is built from TRBV19 and TRBJ1-1; D remains unclear. CDR1 is LNHDA and CDR2 is SQIVND in the germline V gene (reference sequence). The CDR3 totals 16 residues. The ends were cut back, 5 bases at V and 0 bases at J, with 16 bases in the middle. The CDR3 DNA reads TGTGCCAGTAGTCCTTGGGTGGGAAACATGAACACTGAAGCTTTCTTT. It is translated as CASSPWVGNMNTEAFF.

This clone occurred once. The rearrangement links TRBV5-4 to TRBJ1-1, with D hard to call. With 2 bases removed from V and 5 bases from J, the gap between germline ends came to 10 bases. Germline values: CDR1 SGHNT, CDR2 YYREEE (reference sequence). This CDR3 region has 13 residues. The CDR3 loop is CASSFGEWTEAFF. The CDR3 nucleotides are TGTGCCAGCAGCTTCGGGGAATGGACTGAAGCTTTCTTT.

This clone appeared once. The genes are TRBV5-1 and TRBJ2-3; D gene unclear. The CDR3 extends over 15 amino acids. Trimming left V 4 bases short and J 4 bases short, with 16 bases between. Germline V gene sequence: CDR1 SGHRS, CDR2 YFSETQ. CDR3 nucleotides: TGCGCCAGCAGCCCTCCCCCGCCACGCCCAGATACGCAGTATTTT. Its translation is CASSPPPPRPDTQYF.

The chain combines TRBV5-1 with TRBJ1-4, with a possible D match to TRBD1 (5 bases). The V end was cut by 3 bases, the J end by 4 bases, with 10 bases between. The CDR3 is 14 amino acids. Per germline, CDR1 SGHRS and CDR2 YFSETQ. This CDR3 is CASSSWGGNEKLFF. CDR3 DNA sequence: TGCGCCAGCAGCTCCTGGGGGGGTAATGAAAAACTGTTTTTT.